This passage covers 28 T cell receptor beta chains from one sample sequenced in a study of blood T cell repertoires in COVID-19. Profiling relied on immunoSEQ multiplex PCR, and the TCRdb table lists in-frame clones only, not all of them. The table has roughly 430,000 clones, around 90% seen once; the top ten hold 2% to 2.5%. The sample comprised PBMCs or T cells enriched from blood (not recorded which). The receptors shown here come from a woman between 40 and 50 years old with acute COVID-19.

The CDR3 reads CASSIRKQGADTQYF. In nucleotides, the CDR3 is TGTGCCAGCAGCATACGAAAACAGGGCGCAGATACGCAGTATTTT. V usage is TRBV5-4 and J usage is TRBJ2-3; TRBD1 is a possible D gene (6 bases). The CDR3 runs to 15 residues. The germline gives CDR1 SGHNT, CDR2 YYREEE (reference sequence). The germline V and J ends were trimmed by 4 bases and 4 bases, with 16 bases remaining between them.

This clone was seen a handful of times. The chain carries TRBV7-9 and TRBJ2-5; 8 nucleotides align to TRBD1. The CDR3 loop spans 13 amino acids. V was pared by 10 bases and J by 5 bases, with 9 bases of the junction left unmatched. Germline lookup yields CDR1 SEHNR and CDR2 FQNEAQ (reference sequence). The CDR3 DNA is TGTGCCACGTCGGACAGGGTCGGGGAGACCCAGTACTTC. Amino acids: CATSDRVGETQYF. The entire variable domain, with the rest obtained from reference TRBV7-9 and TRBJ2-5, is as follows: DTGVSQNPRHKITKRGQNVTFRCDPISEHNRLYWYRQTLGQGPEFLTYFQNEAQLEKSRLLSDRFSAERPKGSFSTLEIQRTEQGDSAMYLCATSDRVGETQYFGPGTRLLVL.

Here the CDR3 reads CASSLESGRGGQPQHF. CDR3 DNA sequence: TGTGCCAGCAGCTTAGAGTCTGGCAGGGGCGGTCAGCCCCAGCATTTT. The chain uses TRBV7-9 and TRBJ1-5; D possibly corresponds to TRBD1 (6 bases). This CDR3 region has 16 residues. Per germline, CDR1 SEHNR and CDR2 FQNEAQ (reference sequence). The ends were cut back, 1 base at V and 6 bases at J, with 16 bases in the middle.

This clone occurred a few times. The CDR3 DNA is TGCAGCGTTGATGAGGGTAGCAATCAGCCCCAGCATTTT. Amino acid sequence: CSVDEGSNQPQHF. The rearrangement joins TRBV29-1 to TRBJ1-5; D is unresolved. Per germline, CDR1 SQVTM and CDR2 ANQGSEA. The germline V and J ends were trimmed by 3 bases and 0 bases, with 6 bases remaining between them. The CDR3 is 13 residues long.

DNA for the CDR3: TGTGCCAGCGGACGGGGAGGAGGCTACACCTTC. Translating it yields CASGRGGGYTF. The chain employs TRBV12-3 or TRBV12-4 and TRBJ1-2; D unresolved. V was cut by 8 bases and J by 8 bases, with 12 bases left in between. The CDR3 totals 11 residues.

CDR3 protein: CASSSGHPGSGNTIYF. CDR3 DNA: TGTGCCAGCAGTTCGGGACACCCAGGGTCTGGAAACACCATATATTTT. The chain has TRBV27 and TRBJ1-3; TRBD1 is a possible D gene (6 bases). Germline-derived CDR1 and CDR2 are MNHEY and SMNVEV (reference sequence). The CDR3 contains 16 residues. With 4 bases removed from V and 1 base from J, the gap between germline ends came to 14 bases.

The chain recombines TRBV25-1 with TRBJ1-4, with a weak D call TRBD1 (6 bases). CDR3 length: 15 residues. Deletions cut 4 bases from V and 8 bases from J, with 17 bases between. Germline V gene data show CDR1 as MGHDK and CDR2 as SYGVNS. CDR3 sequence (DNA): TGTGCCAGCAGTGTTCTCAGGGGTTTTGAGGAAAAACTGTTTTTT. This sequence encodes CASSVLRGFEEKLFF.

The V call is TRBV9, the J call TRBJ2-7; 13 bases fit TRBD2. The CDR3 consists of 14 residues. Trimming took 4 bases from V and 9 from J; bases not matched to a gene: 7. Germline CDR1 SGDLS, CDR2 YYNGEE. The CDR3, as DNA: TGTGCCAGCAGCCTCGGACTAGCGGGGGAGTTGCAGTACTTC. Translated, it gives CASSLGLAGELQYF.

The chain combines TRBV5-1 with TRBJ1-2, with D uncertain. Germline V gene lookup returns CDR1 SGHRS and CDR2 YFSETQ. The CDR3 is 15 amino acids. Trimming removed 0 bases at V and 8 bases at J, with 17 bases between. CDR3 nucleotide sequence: TGCGCCAGCAGCTTGGGGGCAGGCCAAACTCGGGGCTACACCTTC. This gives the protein CASSLGAGQTRGYTF. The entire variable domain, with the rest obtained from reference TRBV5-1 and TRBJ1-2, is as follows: KAGVTQTPRYLIKTRGQQVTLSCSPISGHRSVSWYQQTPGQGLQFLFEYFSETQRNKGNFPGRFSGRQFSNSRSEMNVSTLELGDSALYLCASSLGAGQTRGYTFGSGTRLTVV.

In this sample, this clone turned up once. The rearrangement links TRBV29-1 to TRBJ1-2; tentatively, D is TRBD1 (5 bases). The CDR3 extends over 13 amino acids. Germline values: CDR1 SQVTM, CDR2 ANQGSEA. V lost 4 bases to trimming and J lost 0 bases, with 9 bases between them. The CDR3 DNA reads TGCAGCGTTGTTCGGGGGGCTAACTATGGCTACACCTTC. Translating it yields CSVVRGANYGYTF.

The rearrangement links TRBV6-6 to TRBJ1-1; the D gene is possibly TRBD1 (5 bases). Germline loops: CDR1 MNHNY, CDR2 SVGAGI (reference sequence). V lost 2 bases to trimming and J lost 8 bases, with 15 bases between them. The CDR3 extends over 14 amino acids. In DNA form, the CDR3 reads TGTGCCAGCAGTTACCCAGATGGGGCAGCCGAAGCTTTCTTT. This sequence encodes CASSYPDGAAEAFF.

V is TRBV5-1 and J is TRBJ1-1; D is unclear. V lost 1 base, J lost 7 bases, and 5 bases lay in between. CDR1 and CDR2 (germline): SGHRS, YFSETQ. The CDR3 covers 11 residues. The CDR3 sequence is CASSLLGEAFF. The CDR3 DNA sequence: TGCGCCAGCAGCTTGCTCGGTGAAGCTTTCTTT.

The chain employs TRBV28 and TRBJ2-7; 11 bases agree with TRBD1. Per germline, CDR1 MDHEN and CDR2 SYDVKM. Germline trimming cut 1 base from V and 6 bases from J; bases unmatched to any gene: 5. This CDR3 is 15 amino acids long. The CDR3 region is CASSLFRTGGLEQYF. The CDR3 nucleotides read TGTGCCAGCAGTTTATTCCGGACAGGGGGCCTCGAGCAGTACTTC.

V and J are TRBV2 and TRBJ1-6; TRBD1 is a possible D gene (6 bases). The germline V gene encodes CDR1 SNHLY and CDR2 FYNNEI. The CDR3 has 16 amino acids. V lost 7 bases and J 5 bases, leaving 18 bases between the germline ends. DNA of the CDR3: TGTGCCAGCAACAGGTTCCCAGGGGCCAATAATTCACCCCTCCACTTT. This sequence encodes CASNRFPGANNSPLHF.

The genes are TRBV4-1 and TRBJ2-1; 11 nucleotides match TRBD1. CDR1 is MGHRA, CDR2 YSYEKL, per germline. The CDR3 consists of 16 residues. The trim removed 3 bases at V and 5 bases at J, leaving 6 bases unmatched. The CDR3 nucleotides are TGCGCCAGCAGCCAGCCAGGACAGGGGGCCAACAATGAGCAGTTCTTC. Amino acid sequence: CASSQPGQGANNEQFF.

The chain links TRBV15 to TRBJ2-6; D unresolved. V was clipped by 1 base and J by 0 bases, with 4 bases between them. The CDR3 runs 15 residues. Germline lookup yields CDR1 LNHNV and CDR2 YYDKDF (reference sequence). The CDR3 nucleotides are TGTGCCACCAGCAGAGTCAGCTCTGGGGCCAACGTCCTGACTTTC. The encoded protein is CATSRVSSGANVLTF.

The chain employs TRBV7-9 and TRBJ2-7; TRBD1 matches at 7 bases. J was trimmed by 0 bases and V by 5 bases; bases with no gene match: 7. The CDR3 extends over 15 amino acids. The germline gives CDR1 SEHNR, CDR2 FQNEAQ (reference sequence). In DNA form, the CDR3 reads TGTGCCAGCAGCCGACAGACAGGGAACTCCTACGAGCAGTACTTC. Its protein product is CASSRQTGNSYEQYF.

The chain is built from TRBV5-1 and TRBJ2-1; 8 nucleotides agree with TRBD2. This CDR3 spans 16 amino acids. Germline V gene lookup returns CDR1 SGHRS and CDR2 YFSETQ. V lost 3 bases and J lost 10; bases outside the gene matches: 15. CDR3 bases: TGCGCCAGCAGCTCACGACCAGGGGCGGGAGGAACGGAGCAGTTCTTC. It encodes CASSSRPGAGGTEQFF.

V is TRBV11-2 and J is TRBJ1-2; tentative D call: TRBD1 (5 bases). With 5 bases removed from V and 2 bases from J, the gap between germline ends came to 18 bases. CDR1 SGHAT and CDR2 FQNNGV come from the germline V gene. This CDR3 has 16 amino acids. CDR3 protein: CASSRPAGGGNYGYTF. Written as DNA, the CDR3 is TGTGCCAGCAGCCGTCCGGCCGGCGGGGGGAACTATGGCTACACCTTC.

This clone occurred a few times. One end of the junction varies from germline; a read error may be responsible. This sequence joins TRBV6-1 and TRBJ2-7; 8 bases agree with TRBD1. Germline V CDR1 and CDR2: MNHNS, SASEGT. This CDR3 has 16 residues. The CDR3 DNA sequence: TGTGCCAGCAGTGAAAGTAGAGGACAGGGCTCCAACGAGCAGTACTTC. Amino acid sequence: CASSESRGQGSNEQYF.

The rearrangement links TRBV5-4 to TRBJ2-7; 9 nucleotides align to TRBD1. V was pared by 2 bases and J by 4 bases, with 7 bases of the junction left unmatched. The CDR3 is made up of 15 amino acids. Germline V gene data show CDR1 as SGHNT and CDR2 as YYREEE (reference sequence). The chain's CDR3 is CASSFTGGSPYEQYF. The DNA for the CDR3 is TGTGCCAGCAGCTTTACAGGGGGCTCGCCTTACGAGCAGTACTTC.

CDR3 region: CASSVVRTTEAFF. The CDR3 bases are TGTGCCAGCAGCGTAGTGAGAACGACTGAAGCTTTCTTT. The genes are TRBV9 and TRBJ1-1; D unclear. CDR1 is SGDLS, CDR2 YYNGEE, per germline. The length of the CDR3 is 13 residues. The germline V and J ends were trimmed by 0 bases and 5 bases, with 8 bases remaining between them.

The chain's CDR3 is CASSPDSPQEAFF. CDR3 DNA: TGTGCCAGCTCACCAGACAGCCCCCAAGAAGCTTTCTTT. The chain joins TRBV18 to TRBJ1-1, with D possibly TRBD1 on 5 matching bases. The V and J ends lost 2 bases and 8 bases respectively, with 12 bases between them. The CDR3 is 13 amino acids. Germline V lookup: CDR1 KGHSH, CDR2 LQKENI. The variable domain in full, with the rest retrieved from reference TRBV18 and TRBJ1-1, is NAGVMQNPRHLVRRRGQEARLRCSPMKGHSHVYWYRQLPEEGLKFMVYLQKENIIDESGMPKERFSAEFPKEGPSILRIQQVVRGDSAAYFCASSPDSPQEAFFGQGTRLTVV.

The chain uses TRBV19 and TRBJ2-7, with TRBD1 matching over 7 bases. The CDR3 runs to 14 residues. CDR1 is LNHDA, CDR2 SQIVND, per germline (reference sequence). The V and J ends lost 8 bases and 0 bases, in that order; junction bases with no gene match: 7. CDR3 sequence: CASRTGLGSYEQYF. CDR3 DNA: TGTGCCAGTCGGACAGGACTGGGCTCCTACGAGCAGTACTTC. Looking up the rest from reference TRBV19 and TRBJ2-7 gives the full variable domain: DGGITQSPKYLFRKEGQNVTLSCEQNLNHDAMYWYRQDPGQGLRLIYYSQIVNDFQKGDIAEGYSVSREKKESFPLTVTSAQKNPTAFYLCASRTGLGSYEQYFGPGTRLTVT.

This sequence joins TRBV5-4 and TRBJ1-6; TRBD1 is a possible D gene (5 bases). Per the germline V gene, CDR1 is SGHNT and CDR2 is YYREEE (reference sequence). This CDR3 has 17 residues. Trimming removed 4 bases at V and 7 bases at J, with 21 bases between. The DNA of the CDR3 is TGTGCCAGCAGCATTGCCGGGGGACTAACGGGAAATTCACCCCTCCACTTT. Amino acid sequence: CASSIAGGLTGNSPLHF. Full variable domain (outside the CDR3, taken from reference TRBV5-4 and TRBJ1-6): ETGVTQSPTHLIKTRGQQVTLRCSSQSGHNTVSWYQQALGQGPQFIFQYYREEENGRGNFPPRFSGLQFPNYSSELNVNALELDDSALYLCASSIAGGLTGNSPLHFGNGTRLTVT.

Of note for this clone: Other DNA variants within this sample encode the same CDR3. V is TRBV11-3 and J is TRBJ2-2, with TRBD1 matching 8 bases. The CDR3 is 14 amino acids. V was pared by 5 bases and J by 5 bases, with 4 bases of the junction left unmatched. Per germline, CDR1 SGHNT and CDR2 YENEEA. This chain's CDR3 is CASSPGTGTGELFF. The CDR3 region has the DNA TGTGCCAGCAGCCCAGGGACAGGTACCGGGGAGCTGTTTTTT.

CDR3 DNA sequence: TGTGCCAGTAAAGAGACAGGAACCTATCAGCCCCAGCATTTT. Its protein product is CASKETGTYQPQHF. The rearrangement joins TRBV19 to TRBJ1-5; a weak D match, TRBD1 (6 bases). Trimming removed 7 bases from V and 5 bases from J, with 15 bases in between. CDR1 is LNHDA and CDR2 is SQIVND in the germline V gene (reference sequence). The CDR3 has 14 residues.

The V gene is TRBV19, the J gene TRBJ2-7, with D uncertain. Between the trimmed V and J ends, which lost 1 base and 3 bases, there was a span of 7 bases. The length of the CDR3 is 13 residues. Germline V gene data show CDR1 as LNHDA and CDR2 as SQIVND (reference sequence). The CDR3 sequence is CASSIGRFYEQYF. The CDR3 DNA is TGTGCCAGTAGTATAGGTAGATTCTACGAGCAGTACTTC.